Shown below are 14 T cell receptor beta chains from a single sample sequenced in a study of cytomegalovirus exposure and HLA in healthy donors. PCR amplification relied on 60 Vbeta primers (plus 13 Jbeta primers). Profiling relied on immunoSEQ multiplex PCR, and the TCRdb table lists in-frame clones only, not all of them. The table lists under 90,000 clones, 75% to 90% of them singletons. The sample comprised PBMCs. The receptors here all came from a young man in good health and CMV-seronegative.

This chain joins TRBV28 and TRBJ1-6; 7 bases are a match to TRBD1. The CDR3 extends over 12 amino acids. V dropped 4 bases and J dropped 14; count of bases not matched to a gene: 5. CDR1 and CDR2 from the germline V gene are MDHEN and SYDVKM. CDR3 loop: CASSSDRAALHF. DNA of the CDR3: TGTGCCAGCAGTTCCGACAGGGCCGCCCTCCACTTT. Based on the CDR3 plus reference TRBV28 and TRBJ1-6, the full variable domain is DVKVTQSSRYLVKRTGEKVFLECVQDMDHENMFWYRQDPGLGLRLIYFSYDVKMKEKGDIPEGYSVSREKKERFSLILESASTNQTSMYLCASSSDRAALHFGNGTRLTVT.

The chain has TRBV10-3 and TRBJ2-5, with 7 bases lining up with TRBD1. This CDR3 has 13 residues. Germline V CDR1 and CDR2: ENHRY, SYGVKD. After removal of 6 bases from V and 5 bases from J, the junction contained 6 bases not matched to a gene. CDR3 residues: CAISQQGTETQYF. The CDR3 DNA reads as TGTGCCATCAGCCAACAGGGGACGGAGACCCAGTACTTC.

This chain links TRBV5-4 with TRBJ2-7; 11 positions agree with TRBD1. The CDR3 runs 15 residues. Germline V gives CDR1 SGHNT, CDR2 YYREEE (reference sequence). V trimming: 4 bases; J trimming: 3 bases; junction bases outside the gene matches: 6. CDR3 sequence reads: CASSLDRGLRYEQYF. The CDR3 coding sequence is TGTGCCAGCAGCCTGGACAGGGGGCTACGCTACGAGCAGTACTTC.

The chain joins TRBV28 to TRBJ1-1, with D unclear. V was clipped by 5 bases and J by 3 bases, with 16 bases between them. The CDR3 has 15 amino acids. The germline V gene encodes CDR1 MDHEN and CDR2 SYDVKM. The CDR3 sequence is CASSPRLTGYTEAFF. The CDR3 DNA follows: TGTGCCAGCAGTCCCAGATTGACTGGGTACACTGAAGCTTTCTTT. Full variable domain (outside the CDR3, taken from reference TRBV28 and TRBJ1-1): DVKVTQSSRYLVKRTGEKVFLECVQDMDHENMFWYRQDPGLGLRLIYFSYDVKMKEKGDIPEGYSVSREKKERFSLILESASTNQTSMYLCASSPRLTGYTEAFFGQGTRLTVV.

The chain is built from TRBV7-6 and TRBJ2-5, with 7 bases matching TRBD1. The CDR3 totals 14 residues. Germline-derived CDR1 and CDR2 are SGHVS and FNYEAQ. Trimming at V came to 3 bases and at J to 2 bases, leaving 3 bases not matched to a gene. The CDR3 DNA sequence: TGTGCCAGCAGCTTCCCGACAGGGCAAGAGACCCAGTACTTC. Translation: CASSFPTGQETQYF.

J is TRBJ2-2 and V is TRBV29-1; 8 nucleotides line up with TRBD1. The CDR3 runs 14 residues. J lost 3 bases, V lost 7 bases, and 7 bases had no gene match. CDR1 is SQVTM and CDR2 is ANQGSEA in the germline V gene. The CDR3 DNA follows: TGCAGCGCAAGGGGGGACAGGTACACCGGGGAGCTGTTTTTT. Translation gives CSARGDRYTGELFF.

This rearrangement joins TRBV2 to TRBJ1-2; no clear D gene. V was trimmed by 7 bases and J by 7 bases, leaving 7 bases between them. The CDR3 is made up of 10 amino acids. Germline CDR1 SNHLY, CDR2 FYNNEI. As DNA, the CDR3 is TGTGCCAGCATTGATCTTGGCTACACCTTC. This codes for CASIDLGYTF.

V gene TRBV4-1 combines with J gene TRBJ2-2; D perhaps matches TRBD2 (5 bases). V lost 1 base and J 5 bases, leaving 14 bases between the germline ends. The CDR3 has 16 residues. CDR1 is MGHRA, CDR2 YSYEKL, per germline. CDR3 sequence: CASSQGFLGETGELFF. CDR3 bases: TGCGCCAGCAGCCAAGGTTTTTTGGGAGAAACCGGGGAGCTGTTTTTT.

This clone was seen a handful of times. The chain links TRBV5-1 to TRBJ1-5, with TRBD1 matching over 10 bases. This CDR3 spans 15 amino acids. Trimming removed 4 bases from V and 6 bases from J; junction bases left unmatched: 7. Germline V gene data show CDR1 as SGHRS and CDR2 as YFSETQ. CDR3 protein: CASSPGTGVSQPQHF. The CDR3 nucleotides read TGCGCCAGCAGCCCCGGGACAGGGGTAAGTCAGCCCCAGCATTTT.

The chain combines TRBV4-3 with TRBJ1-4; D call uncertain. The CDR3 consists of 16 residues. Per the germline V gene, CDR1 is LGHNA and CDR2 is YSLEER. Trimming pared 0 bases from V and 7 bases from J, leaving 15 bases between. The CDR3 DNA reads TGCGCCAGCAGCCAAGAAAGAAGGGAGGAGGGTGAAAAACTGTTTTTT. This codes for CASSQERREEGEKLFF.

This clone was detected only a few times. This chain uses TRBV27 with TRBJ2-3; 7 bases align to TRBD1. The germline V gene has CDR1 MNHEY and CDR2 SMNVEV (reference sequence). V shed 2 bases and J 6 bases; nucleotides not matched to a gene: 8. The CDR3 has 15 residues. This CDR3 reads CASSLINQDRDTQYF. Written as DNA, the CDR3 is TGTGCCAGCAGTTTAATCAACCAGGACAGGGATACGCAGTATTTT.

The J gene is TRBJ2-1, the V gene TRBV5-5; 8 bases are a match to TRBD1. V dropped 5 bases and J dropped 8; count of bases not matched to a gene: 18. The CDR3 loop spans 17 amino acids. Germline V CDR1 and CDR2: SGHKS, YYEKEE (reference sequence). Here the CDR3 DNA reads TGTGCCAGCAGTAGGGGCGAAGGAGGACAGGGTAGGTATGAGCAGTTCTTC. Translating it yields CASSRGEGGQGRYEQFF.

The chain couples TRBV7-6 to TRBJ2-3, with D possibly being TRBD1 (6 bases). Germline V gives CDR1 SGHVS, CDR2 FNYEAQ. The CDR3 is 14 amino acids. The ends were cut back, 1 base at V and 1 base at J, with 6 bases in the middle. For the CDR3, the DNA is TGTGCCAGCAGCTTAGAGGGGGGCACAGATACGCAGTATTTT. Its protein product is CASSLEGGTDTQYF.

V gene TRBV7-9 combines with J gene TRBJ2-3; 11 bases line up with TRBD2. The CDR3 is 19 amino acids. Per germline, CDR1 SEHNR and CDR2 FQNEAQ (reference sequence). V shed 2 bases and J 4 bases; nucleotides not matched to a gene: 14. The CDR3, as DNA: TGTGCCAGCAGCTTACGACTAGCGGGACGCCTCGGGTTCTCAGATACGCAGTATTTT. It codes for CASSLRLAGRLGFSDTQYF. Based on the CDR3 plus reference TRBV7-9 and TRBJ2-3, the full variable domain is DTGVSQNPRHKITKRGQNVTFRCDPISEHNRLYWYRQTLGQGPEFLTYFQNEAQLEKSRLLSDRFSAERPKGSFSTLEIQRTEQGDSAMYLCASSLRLAGRLGFSDTQYFGPGTRLTVL.